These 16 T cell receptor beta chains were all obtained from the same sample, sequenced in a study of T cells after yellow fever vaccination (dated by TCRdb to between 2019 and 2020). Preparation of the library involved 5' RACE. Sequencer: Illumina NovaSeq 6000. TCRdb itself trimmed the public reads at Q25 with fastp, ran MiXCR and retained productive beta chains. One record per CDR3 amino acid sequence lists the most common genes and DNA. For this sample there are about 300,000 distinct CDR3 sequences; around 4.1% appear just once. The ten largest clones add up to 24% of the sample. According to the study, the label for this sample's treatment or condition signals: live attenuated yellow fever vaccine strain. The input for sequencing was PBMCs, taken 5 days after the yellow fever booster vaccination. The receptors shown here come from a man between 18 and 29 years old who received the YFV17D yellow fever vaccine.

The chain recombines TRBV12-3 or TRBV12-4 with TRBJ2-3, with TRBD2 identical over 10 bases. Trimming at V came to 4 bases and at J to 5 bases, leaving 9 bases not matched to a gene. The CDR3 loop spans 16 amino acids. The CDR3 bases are TGTGCCAGCAGTTCCCTCGAGCGGGGGGGCGAAGATACGCAGTATTTT. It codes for CASSSLERGGEDTQYF.

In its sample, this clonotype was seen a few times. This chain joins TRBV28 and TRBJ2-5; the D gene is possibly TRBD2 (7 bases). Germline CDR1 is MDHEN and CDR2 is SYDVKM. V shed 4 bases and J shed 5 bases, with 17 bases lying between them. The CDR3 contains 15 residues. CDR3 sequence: CASSSTAPGGETQYF. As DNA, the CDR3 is TGTGCCAGCAGTTCCACCGCCCCGGGGGGCGAGACCCAGTACTTC.

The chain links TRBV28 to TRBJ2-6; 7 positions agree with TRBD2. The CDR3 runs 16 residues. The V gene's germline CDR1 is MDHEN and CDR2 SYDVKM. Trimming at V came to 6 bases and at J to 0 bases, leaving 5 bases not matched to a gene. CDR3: CASRWTRGSGANVLTF. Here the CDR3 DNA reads TGTGCCAGCAGGTGGACTAGGGGCTCTGGGGCCAACGTCCTGACTTTC.

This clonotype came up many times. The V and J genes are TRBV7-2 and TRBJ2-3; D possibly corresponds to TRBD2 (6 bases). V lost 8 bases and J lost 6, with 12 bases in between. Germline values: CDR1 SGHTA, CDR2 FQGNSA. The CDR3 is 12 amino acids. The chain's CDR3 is CASRGFADTQYF. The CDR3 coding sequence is TGTGCCAGCCGGGGGTTTGCCGATACGCAGTATTTT.

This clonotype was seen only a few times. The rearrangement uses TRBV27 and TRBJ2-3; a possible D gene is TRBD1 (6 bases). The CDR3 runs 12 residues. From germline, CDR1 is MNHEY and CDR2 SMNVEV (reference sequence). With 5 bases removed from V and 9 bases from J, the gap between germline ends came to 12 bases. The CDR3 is CASSAARGTQYF. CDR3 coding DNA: TGTGCCAGCAGTGCGGCGAGGGGGACGCAGTATTTT.

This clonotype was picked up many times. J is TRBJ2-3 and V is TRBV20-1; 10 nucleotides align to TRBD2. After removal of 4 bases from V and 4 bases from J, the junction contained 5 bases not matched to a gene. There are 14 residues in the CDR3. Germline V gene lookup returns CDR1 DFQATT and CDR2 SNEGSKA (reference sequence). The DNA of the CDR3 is TGCAGTGCTAAGAAGAGCGGGGGGGCAGATACGCAGTATTTT. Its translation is CSAKKSGGADTQYF.

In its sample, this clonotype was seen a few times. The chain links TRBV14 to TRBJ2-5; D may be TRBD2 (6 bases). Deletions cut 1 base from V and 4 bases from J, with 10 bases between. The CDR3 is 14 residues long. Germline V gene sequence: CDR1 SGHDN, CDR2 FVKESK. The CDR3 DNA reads TGTGCCAGCAGCCAAGGATACGGGGGAGAGACCCAGTACTTC. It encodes CASSQGYGGETQYF.

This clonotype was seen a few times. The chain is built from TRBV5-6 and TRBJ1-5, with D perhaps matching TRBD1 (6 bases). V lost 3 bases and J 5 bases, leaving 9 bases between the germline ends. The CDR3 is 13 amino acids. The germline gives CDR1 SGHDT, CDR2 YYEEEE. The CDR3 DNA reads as TGTGCCAGCAGCTGGGGGCCGGATCAGCCCCAGCATTTT. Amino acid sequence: CASSWGPDQPQHF.

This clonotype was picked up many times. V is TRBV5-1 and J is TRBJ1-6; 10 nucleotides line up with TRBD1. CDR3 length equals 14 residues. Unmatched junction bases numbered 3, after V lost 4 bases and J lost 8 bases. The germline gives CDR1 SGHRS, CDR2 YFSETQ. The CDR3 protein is CASSTGQGDSPLHF. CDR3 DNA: TGCGCCAGCAGCACAGGACAGGGGGATTCACCCCTCCACTTT. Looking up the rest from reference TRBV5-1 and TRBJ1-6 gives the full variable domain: KAGVTQTPRYLIKTRGQQVTLSCSPISGHRSVSWYQQTPGQGLQFLFEYFSETQRNKGNFPGRFSGRQFSNSRSEMNVSTLELGDSALYLCASSTGQGDSPLHFGNGTRLTVT.

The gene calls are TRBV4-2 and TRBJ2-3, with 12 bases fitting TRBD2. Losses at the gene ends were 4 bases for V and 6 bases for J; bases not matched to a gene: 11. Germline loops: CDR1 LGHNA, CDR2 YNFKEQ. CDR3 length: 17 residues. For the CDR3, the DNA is TGTGCCAGCAGCCCGGGACTAGCGGGTACCCTCACGGATACGCAGTATTTT. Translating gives CASSPGLAGTLTDTQYF.

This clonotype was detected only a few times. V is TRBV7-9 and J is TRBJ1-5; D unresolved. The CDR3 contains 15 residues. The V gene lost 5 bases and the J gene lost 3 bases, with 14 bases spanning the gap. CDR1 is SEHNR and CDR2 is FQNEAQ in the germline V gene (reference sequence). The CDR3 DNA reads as TGTGCCAGCAGCCCGACGGCCAGCCACAATCAGCCCCAGCATTTT. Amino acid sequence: CASSPTASHNQPQHF.

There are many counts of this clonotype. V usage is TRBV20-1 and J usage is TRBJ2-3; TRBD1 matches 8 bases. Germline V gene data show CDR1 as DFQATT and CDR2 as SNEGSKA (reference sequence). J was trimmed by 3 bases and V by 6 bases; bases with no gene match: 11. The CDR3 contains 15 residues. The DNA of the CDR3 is TGCAGTGCCCCACCCCCGGACAGGGTTACAGATACGCAGTATTTT. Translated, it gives CSAPPPDRVTDTQYF.

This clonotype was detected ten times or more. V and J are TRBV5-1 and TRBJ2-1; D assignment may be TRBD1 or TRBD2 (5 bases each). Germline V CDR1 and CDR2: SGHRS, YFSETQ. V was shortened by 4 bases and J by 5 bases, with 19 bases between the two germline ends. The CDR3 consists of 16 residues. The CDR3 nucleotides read TGCGCCAGCAGCGCATTCTACGGGACGGTAGACAATGAGCAGTTCTTC. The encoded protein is CASSAFYGTVDNEQFF.

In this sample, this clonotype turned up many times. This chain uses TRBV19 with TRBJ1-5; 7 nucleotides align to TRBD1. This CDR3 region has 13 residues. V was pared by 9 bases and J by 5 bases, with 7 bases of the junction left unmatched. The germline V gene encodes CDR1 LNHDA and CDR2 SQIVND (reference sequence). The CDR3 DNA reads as TGTGCCAGCAGCATCAGGGGGGATCAGCCCCAGCATTTT. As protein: CASSIRGDQPQHF.

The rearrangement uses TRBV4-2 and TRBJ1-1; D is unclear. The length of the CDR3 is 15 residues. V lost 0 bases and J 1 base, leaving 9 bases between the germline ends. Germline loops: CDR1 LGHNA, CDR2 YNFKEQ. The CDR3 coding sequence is TGTGCCAGCAGCCAAGATCTAAGTTCGAACACTGAAGCTTTCTTT. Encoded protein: CASSQDLSSNTEAFF.

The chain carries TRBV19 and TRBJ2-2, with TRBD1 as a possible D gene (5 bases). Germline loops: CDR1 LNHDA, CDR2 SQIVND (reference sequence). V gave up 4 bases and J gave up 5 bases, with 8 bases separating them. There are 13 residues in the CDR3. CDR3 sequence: CASSTGSTGELFF. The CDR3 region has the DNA TGTGCCAGTAGTACAGGGTCGACCGGGGAGCTGTTTTTT.